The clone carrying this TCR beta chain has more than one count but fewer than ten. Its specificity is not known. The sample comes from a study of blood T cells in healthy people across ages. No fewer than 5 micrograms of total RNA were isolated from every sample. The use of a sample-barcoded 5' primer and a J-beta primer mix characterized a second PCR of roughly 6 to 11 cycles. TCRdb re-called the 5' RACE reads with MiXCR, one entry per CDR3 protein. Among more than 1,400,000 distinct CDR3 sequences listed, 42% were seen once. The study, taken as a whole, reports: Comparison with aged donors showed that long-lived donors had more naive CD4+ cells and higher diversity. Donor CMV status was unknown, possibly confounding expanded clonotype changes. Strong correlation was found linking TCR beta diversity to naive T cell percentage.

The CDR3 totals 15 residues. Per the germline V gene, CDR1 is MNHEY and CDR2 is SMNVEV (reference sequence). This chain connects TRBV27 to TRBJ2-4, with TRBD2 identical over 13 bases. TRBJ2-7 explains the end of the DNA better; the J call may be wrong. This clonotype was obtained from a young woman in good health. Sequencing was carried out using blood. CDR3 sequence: CASSPRTSGSHEQYF. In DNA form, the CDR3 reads TGTGCCAGCAGTCCTCGGACTAGCGGGAGCCACGAGCAGTACTTC.